The 25 T cell receptor beta chains reported below all come from one sample, sequenced in a study of blood T cells in healthy people across ages. Primers used in a second PCR of roughly 7 to 12 cycles were a sample-barcoded 5' primer and a J-beta primer mix. Each CDR3 protein gets one entry after TCRdb re-called the 5' RACE reads with MiXCR. The table records 800,000 or so distinct CDR3 sequences, around 25% of them present only once. The data were also submitted as part of a second study, on T cells of mothers and their children.

The sample comprised blood. Source of these receptors: a boy aged 5-17 years in good health.

V gene TRBV5-1 combines with J gene TRBJ2-3; D may be TRBD1 or TRBD2 (6 bases each). CDR1 SGHRS and CDR2 YFSETQ come from the germline V gene. This CDR3 spans 17 amino acids. V lost 2 bases and J lost 3, with 19 bases in between. The CDR3 spells CASSLPTGRSATDTQYF. CDR3 DNA sequence: TGCGCCAGCAGCTTACCAACAGGGAGGTCGGCGACAGATACGCAGTATTTT.

This clonotype was observed a handful of times. This chain links TRBV29-1 with TRBJ2-7; the match to TRBD1 covers 8 bases. Germline assignment: CDR1 SQVTM and CDR2 ANQGSEA. This CDR3 has 14 residues. V lost 8 bases, J lost 0 bases, and 9 bases stayed unmatched. The CDR3 is CSPDRAALSYEQYF. The CDR3 DNA is TGCAGCCCGGACAGGGCCGCACTCTCCTACGAGCAGTACTTC.

This clonotype was seen a handful of times. The chain joins TRBV28 to TRBJ2-3, with D unclear. The CDR3 totals 12 residues. V lost 6 bases, J lost 5 bases, and 9 bases lay in between. The germline CDR1 and CDR2 sequences are MDHEN and SYDVKM. CDR3 amino acids: CASRSPRDTQYF. In DNA, the CDR3 is TGTGCCAGCAGGTCTCCAAGAGATACGCAGTATTTT.

This clonotype has only a few counts. This sequence joins TRBV12-3 or TRBV12-4 and TRBJ2-3, with a tentative D call TRBD2 (5 bases). V was trimmed by 10 bases and J by 0 bases, leaving 17 bases between them. The CDR3 extends over 15 amino acids. As DNA, the CDR3 is TGTGCCACCACTCAGTCAGAGCGGAGCACAGATACGCAGTATTTT. Translating gives CATTQSERSTDTQYF.

This clonotype appeared a few times. Given the absence of the conserved phenylalanine or tryptophan at the CDR3 end, a read error is likely. The rearrangement uses TRBV19 and TRBJ1-1; TRBD1 is a possible D gene (6 bases). The V and J ends lost 9 bases and 8 bases respectively, with 31 bases between them. Germline V CDR1 and CDR2: LNHDA, SQIVND (reference sequence). This CDR3 region has 17 residues. CDR3 protein: CARGQIKGAERAAEAFS. The CDR3, as DNA: TGTGCCAGAGGACAGATAAAGGGAGCGGAGCGGGCGGCCGAAGCTTTCTCT.

The V call is TRBV30, the J call TRBJ2-7, with TRBD2 matching over 7 bases. Per germline, CDR1 GTSNPN and CDR2 SVGIG (reference sequence). The CDR3 is 13 amino acids. V dropped 0 bases and J dropped 1; count of bases not matched to a gene: 0. The CDR3 DNA is TGTGCCTGGAGTGTGGGAGGGTCCTACGAGCAGTACTTC. It codes for CAWSVGGSYEQYF.

The table lists this clonotype with a count of one. Given the absence of the conserved phenylalanine or tryptophan at the CDR3 end, a read error is likely. The chain recombines TRBV9 with TRBJ2-4; TRBD1 aligns across 7 bases. CDR3 length: 15 residues. Germline CDR1 and CDR2: SGDLS and YYNGEE. Trimming took 0 bases from V and 5 from J; bases not matched to a gene: 5. DNA of the CDR3: TGTGCCAGCAGCGTAGGTCTCCAGGGGGAAAACATTCAGTACCTC. Amino acids: CASSVGLQGENIQYL.

This chain uses TRBV27 with TRBJ2-7, with D tentatively TRBD1 (5 bases). V lost 4 bases and J lost 3, with 10 bases in between. Per the germline V gene, CDR1 is MNHEY and CDR2 is SMNVEV (reference sequence). The CDR3 has 13 residues. This CDR3 reads CASSYGQDYEQYF. CDR3 in DNA: TGTGCCAGCAGTTATGGACAAGACTACGAGCAGTACTTC.

A note on this clonotype: One base away lies a much larger clone, so this may be a sequencing read error. This chain uses TRBV7-2 with TRBJ1-2; D unresolved. The CDR3 sequence is 14 residues long. From germline, CDR1 is SGHTA and CDR2 FQGNSA. Trimming removed 4 bases at V and 6 bases at J, with 15 bases between. The CDR3 coding sequence is TGTACCAGCAGCTCAAGTTCACGGGAAGATGGCTACACCTTC. Its translation is CTSSSSSREDGYTF.

This chain joins TRBV18 and TRBJ2-5; D is ambiguous. The ends were cut back, 2 bases at V and 2 bases at J, with 6 bases in the middle. CDR3 length: 13 residues. Germline V gives CDR1 KGHSH, CDR2 LQKENI. This CDR3 reads CASSPMGQETQYF. CDR3 coding DNA: TGTGCCAGCTCACCAATGGGGCAAGAGACCCAGTACTTC.

Only a few counts were recorded for this clonotype. This chain joins TRBV27 and TRBJ1-2; 10 bases align to TRBD1. CDR3 length: 15 amino acids. Trimming removed 3 bases from V and 7 bases from J; junction bases left unmatched: 8. The V gene's germline CDR1 is MNHEY and CDR2 SMNVEV (reference sequence). In nucleotides, the CDR3 is TGTGCCAGCAGTTTCCGGGACAGGGGCTTGGTTGGCTACACCTTC. Protein product: CASSFRDRGLVGYTF.

This clonotype was observed a few times. The chain recombines TRBV6-5 with TRBJ2-5; tentatively, D is TRBD2 (6 bases). Germline V gene lookup returns CDR1 MNHEY and CDR2 SVGAGI. The ends were cut back, 5 bases at V and 1 base at J, with 11 bases in the middle. This CDR3 is built from 14 residues. DNA for the CDR3: TGTGCCAGCAGTGGCGTAGCGGCCCAAGAGACCCAGTACTTC. This translates into CASSGVAAQETQYF.

The chain couples TRBV29-1 to TRBJ2-1; D not certain. This CDR3 contains 12 residues. Trimming pared 7 bases from V and 8 bases from J, leaving 15 bases between. Germline V CDR1 and CDR2: SQVTM, ANQGSEA. The CDR3 DNA follows: TGCAGCGCGGAACCCCTGTCCTATGAGCAGTTCTTC. Translating it yields CSAEPLSYEQFF.

The J gene is TRBJ2-1, the V gene TRBV2; D is undetermined. CDR1 SNHLY and CDR2 FYNNEI come from the germline V gene. V shed 5 bases and J shed 3 bases, with 14 bases lying between them. The CDR3 has 15 residues. CDR3 bases: TGTGCCAGCAGTCGGGCGGAGCCGGACTACAATGAGCAGTTCTTC. This gives the protein CASSRAEPDYNEQFF.

Only a few counts were recorded for this clonotype. V and J are TRBV7-9 and TRBJ2-7, with TRBD1 as a possible D gene (6 bases). This CDR3 has 16 amino acids. Looked up from germline, CDR1 is SEHNR and CDR2 is FQNEAQ (reference sequence). V was cut by 5 bases and J by 4 bases, with 21 bases left in between. The CDR3 protein is CASSLVTGTNKYEQYF. CDR3 DNA: TGTGCCAGCAGCCTCGTAACCGGGACAAATAAATACGAGCAGTACTTC. Variable domain in full (rest from reference TRBV7-9 and TRBJ2-7): DTGVSQNPRHKITKRGQNVTFRCDPISEHNRLYWYRQTLGQGPEFLTYFQNEAQLEKSRLLSDRFSAERPKGSFSTLEIQRTEQGDSAMYLCASSLVTGTNKYEQYFGPGTRLTVT.

This clonotype was detected ten times or more. The rearrangement links TRBV29-1 to TRBJ2-7; D gene uncertain. The J call may be wrong; the DNA end is better matched by TRBJ2-5. CDR1 and CDR2 from the germline V gene are SQVTM and ANQGSEA. CDR3 size: 13 residues. DNA for the CDR3: TGCAGCGTTGTAGGTGCAACTGGGGAGACCCAGTACTTC. Translated, it gives CSVVGATGETQYF.

This chain connects TRBV4-2 to TRBJ1-2; D is unresolved. Per the germline V gene, CDR1 is LGHNA and CDR2 is YNFKEQ. The V gene lost 0 bases and the J gene lost 5 bases, with 10 bases spanning the gap. The CDR3 spans 14 residues. The CDR3 protein is CASSQDPPGYGYTF. The CDR3 coding sequence is TGTGCCAGCAGCCAAGATCCTCCAGGTTATGGCTACACCTTC.

V usage is TRBV29-1 and J usage is TRBJ1-4; D is undetermined. This CDR3 region has 11 residues. Per the germline V gene, CDR1 is SQVTM and CDR2 is ANQGSEA. Trimming pared 0 bases from V and 14 bases from J, leaving 10 bases between. Here the CDR3 reads CSVEDLSTLFF. The CDR3 bases are TGCAGCGTTGAAGATCTGTCCACCCTGTTTTTT. Using reference TRBV29-1 and TRBJ1-4 for the parts outside the CDR3, the full variable domain is SAVISQKPSRDICQRGTSLTIQCQVDSQVTMMFWYRQQPGQSLTLIATANQGSEATYESGFVIDKFPISRPNLTFSTLTVSNMSPEDSSIYLCSVEDLSTLFFGSGTQLSVL.

This chain uses TRBV9 with TRBJ2-7; 9 bases line up with TRBD1. This CDR3 is built from 15 residues. V shed 0 bases, J shed 6 bases, and the junction held 7 bases outside the gene matches. Germline-derived CDR1 and CDR2 are SGDLS and YYNGEE. The CDR3: CASSVVGTGSGEQYF. The CDR3 bases are TGTGCCAGCAGCGTAGTAGGGACAGGGTCCGGCGAGCAGTACTTC.

The chain combines TRBV10-3 with TRBJ2-5; either TRBD1 or TRBD2 may supply D (5 bases each). V lost 6 bases and J 5 bases, leaving 13 bases between the germline ends. The CDR3 totals 13 residues. Germline-derived CDR1 and CDR2 are ENHRY and SYGVKD. The CDR3 here is CAIRFDWGETQYF. The DNA for the CDR3 is TGTGCCATCAGATTTGACTGGGGGGAGACCCAGTACTTC.

This clonotype occurred a few times. V gene TRBV19 combines with J gene TRBJ1-3, with D hard to call. Between the trimmed V and J ends, which lost 1 base and 6 bases, there was a span of 10 bases. CDR3 length: 14 amino acids. CDR1 and CDR2 (germline): LNHDA, SQIVND (reference sequence). As DNA, the CDR3 is TGTGCCAGTAGTATAGCAGGACTCCCAAACACCATATATTTT. Translated, it gives CASSIAGLPNTIYF.

There are a few counts of this clonotype. This chain connects TRBV14 to TRBJ2-5; tentatively, D is TRBD1 (6 bases). Germline loops: CDR1 SGHDN, CDR2 FVKESK. Trimming removed 1 base at V and 5 bases at J, with 11 bases between. This CDR3 contains 14 residues. The CDR3 DNA follows: TGTGCCAGCAGCCAAGCAGACAGGACCGAGACCCAGTACTTC. Protein product: CASSQADRTETQYF. Supplemented by reference TRBV14 and TRBJ2-5, the full variable domain reads EAGVTQFPSHSVIEKGQTVTLRCDPISGHDNLYWYRRVMGKEIKFLLHFVKESKQDESGMPNNRFLAERTGGTYSTLKVQPAELEDSGVYFCASSQADRTETQYFGPGTRLLVL.

Only a few counts were recorded for this clonotype. The chain combines TRBV12-3 or TRBV12-4 with TRBJ2-3; weak D call: TRBD2 (6 bases). This CDR3 has 15 residues. Between the trimmed V and J ends, which lost 4 bases and 4 bases, there was a span of 15 bases. The CDR3 DNA sequence: TGTGCCAGCAGTTCCTCGGAGGGAGACCCAGATACGCAGTATTTT. It yields the protein CASSSSEGDPDTQYF.

The V call is TRBV29-1, the J call TRBJ2-2, with 7 bases fitting TRBD1. The CDR3 is 12 residues long. The germline V gene encodes CDR1 SQVTM and CDR2 ANQGSEA. V lost 4 bases and J lost 5; bases outside the gene matches: 1. CDR3 region: CSVATGTGELFF. The CDR3, as DNA: TGCAGCGTTGCGACAGGGACCGGGGAGCTGTTTTTT.

The chain combines TRBV12-3 or TRBV12-4 with TRBJ1-1, with a possible D match to TRBD1 (6 bases). The CDR3 has 14 residues. Trimming removed 6 bases at V and 1 base at J, with 12 bases between. Written as DNA, the CDR3 is TGTGCCAGCAGCCTAGAGGGACAGAACACTGAAGCTTTCTTT. This codes for CASSLEGQNTEAFF.